The rows below give T cell receptor beta chains drawn from one sample of a study of CD8 T cells in ankylosing spondylitis. Via MiXCR, TCRdb re-called the 5' RACE reads, giving one row per CDR3 protein. Altogether around 250,000 distinct CDR3 sequences are present, 15% to 20% being singletons, with the ten largest covering roughly 34%. The source material was blood, either unsorted or a sorted T cell fraction (not recorded which). The receptors derive from a male donor with ankylosing spondylitis or in good health (not recorded which). Each CDR3 is given with its conserved first and last residue. D genes are given only for firm matches. Clone size is not always given. Where it is, it says once, few, many or a class for expanded clones.

>16|many|TRBV10-3|TRBD1|TRBJ2-7
TGTGCCATCAGCCCCACGACAGGGATTATAACCTACGAGCAGTACTTC
CAISPTTGIITYEQYF
>16|.|TRBV7-8|TRBD2|TRBJ2-1
TGTGCCAGCAGCTTAGTAGTGGCGGGAGCCTACAATGAGCAGTTCTTC
CASSLVVAGAYNEQFF
>16|.|TRBV6-5|.|TRBJ1-6
TGTGCCAGCAGTACCCGACAGAGCTCCTATAATTCACCCCTCCACTTT
CASSTRQSSYNSPLHF
>17|many|TRBV7-8|.|TRBJ2-5
TGTGCCAGCAGCTTTCCTTCGGGACTCCCGTACCAAGAGACCCAGTACTTC
CASSFPSGLPYQETQYF
>13|.|TRBV29-1|TRBD1|TRBJ2-7
TGCAGCTACGGGACAGGGAATCTCTACGAGCAGTACTTC
CSYGTGNLYEQYF
>15|once|TRBV9|TRBD2|TRBJ2-1
TGTGCCAGCAGCCCCTCCGGGACTACGAACAATGAGCAGTTCTTC
CASSPSGTTNNEQFF
>12|.|TRBV12-3/TRBV12-4|TRBD1|TRBJ2-2
TGTGCCAGCAGAACAGGGGTCGGGGAGCTGTTTTTT
CASRTGVGELFF
>16|.|TRBV24-1|.|TRBJ2-2
TGTGCCACCAGTGATTGGTCGGCAGCAAACACCGGGGAGCTGTTTTTT
CATSDWSAANTGELFF
>13|.|TRBV10-3|.|TRBJ1-1
TGTGCCATCAGTGATTTGGAGAACACTGAAGCTTTCTTT
CAISDLENTEAFF
>15|few|TRBV4-1|TRBD1|TRBJ1-1
TGCGCCAGCAGCCAACCCGGGACAGGGGAAACTGAAGCTTTCTTT
CASSQPGTGETEAFF
>14|few|TRBV20-1|TRBD1|TRBJ2-1
TGCAGTGCTAGATGGGACAGGGGGCCTAATGAGCAGTTCTTC
CSARWDRGPNEQFF
>12|.|TRBV25-1|.|TRBJ2-7
TGTGCCAGCAGTGAATTAAGCTACGAGCAGTACTTC
CASSELSYEQYF
>15|few|TRBV5-1|.|TRBJ1-6
TGCGCCAGCAGCTTGGACGGACAGCCTGTTTCACCCCTCCACTTT
CASSLDGQPVSPLHF
>17|.|TRBV3-1|TRBD1|TRBJ1-2
TGTGCCAGCAGCCATTACGGGACAGCCGAAACCTCCTATGGCTACACCTTC
CASSHYGTAETSYGYTF
>15|many|TRBV12-3/TRBV12-4|.|TRBJ2-2
TGTGCCAGCAGTACCTCAGGGATATGGACCGGGGAGCTGTTTTTT
CASSTSGIWTGELFF
>12|few|TRBV25-1|TRBD1|TRBJ1-1
TGTGCCAGCAGTGCCGGACAGGGGGCGGCTTTCTTT
CASSAGQGAAFF
>15|.|TRBV9|.|TRBJ2-1
TGTGCCAGCAGCGTAGAAGGTAGGCCCTACAATGAGCAGTTCTTC
CASSVEGRPYNEQFF
>14|few|TRBV6-2/TRBV6-3|TRBD2|TRBJ2-7
TGTGCCAGCAGTTATAGCGGGGCCTCCTACGAGCAGTACTTC
CASSYSGASYEQYF
>12|few|TRBV6-5|TRBD1|TRBJ2-7
TGTGCCAGCACAGGGGGCGACTACGAGCAGTACTTC
CASTGGDYEQYF
>16|.|TRBV4-1|TRBD2|TRBJ2-3
TGCGCCAGCAGCCGGCTAAGCGGGGCCCCCACAGATACGCAGTATTTT
CASSRLSGAPTDTQYF
>14|few|TRBV2|.|TRBJ2-7
TGTGCCAGCAGTGAGGGGAGCGGACGCTACGAGCAGTACTTC
CASSEGSGRYEQYF
>13|.|TRBV13|.|TRBJ2-1
TGTGCCAGCAGCCCCAGTCTTAGTGATGAGCAGTTCTTC
CASSPSLSDEQFF
>14|few|TRBV4-3|.|TRBJ1-6
TGCGCCAGCAGCCAAGGGGAATTCAATTCACCCCTCCACTTT
CASSQGEFNSPLHF
>15|.|TRBV4-1|.|TRBJ1-5
TGCGCCAGCAGCCAAGTCCATGGGAGTAATCAGCCCCAGCATTTT
CASSQVHGSNQPQHF
>16|.|TRBV7-9|TRBD2|TRBJ2-1
TGTGCCAGCAGCCCAAGGACTAGCGGGATAGTTAATGAGCAGTTCTTC
CASSPRTSGIVNEQFF
>18|few|TRBV5-1|TRBD2|TRBJ2-7
TGCGCCAGCAGCCAGGGCCGCAGCGGGGTAGCGGGGTACTACGAGCAGTACTTC
CASSQGRSGVAGYYEQYF
>15|few|TRBV5-1|.|TRBJ2-7
TGCGCCAGCAGCTTGGAGGGTACGGGTTCCTACGAGCAGTACTTC
CASSLEGTGSYEQYF
>15|few|TRBV4-1|.|TRBJ2-2
TGCGCCAGCAGCCAAGAGGAACTACTTGGCGGGGAGCTGTTTTTT
CASSQEELLGGELFF
>15|many|TRBV11-2|.|TRBJ2-3
TGTGCCAGCAGCTTAGTAGCAACTCCACCGGATACGCAGTATTTT
CASSLVATPPDTQYF
>13|.|TRBV12-3/TRBV12-4|.|TRBJ2-7
TGTGCCAGCACCCAGCACCCAGGGGCCGAGCAGTACTTC
CASTQHPGAEQYF
>13|few|TRBV27|TRBD1|TRBJ1-1
TGTGCCAGCAGCGACAGGGCGGGCACTGAAGCTTTCTTT
CASSDRAGTEAFF
>14|.|TRBV9|TRBD1|TRBJ1-1
TGTGCCAGCAGCGCACAGGGGGTCGGCACTGAAGCTTTCTTT
CASSAQGVGTEAFF
>15|many|TRBV10-3|.|TRBJ1-2
TGTGCCATCAGTGAGTCGCAACTATCTAACTATGGCTACACCTTC
CAISESQLSNYGYTF
>14|many|TRBV27|TRBD2|TRBJ2-3
TGTGCCAGCAGTTTAGCGGGAGGGCCAGATACGCAGTATTTT
CASSLAGGPDTQYF